This T cell receptor beta chain was obtained from a study of blood T cell repertoires in COVID-19. About the research overall: Acute-phase and convalescent COVID-19 samples originated in the United States, Italy and Spain. T cells, B-cell-depleted T cells, or PBMCs supplied cDNA or gDNA.

The CDR3 is made up of 17 amino acids. V shed 0 bases, J shed 6 bases, and the junction held 7 bases outside the gene matches. Germline-derived CDR1 and CDR2 are SGDLS and YYNGEE. The authors' processing: It was from reference gene primer amplification that nucleated cell counts were estimated. The method was immunoSEQ multiplex PCR; TCRdb's version includes in-frame clones alone and lacks a portion of them. V and J calls and clone size are those listed in that table; D and trimming were worked out from the DNA. Of around 83,000 clones listed, around 85% are singletons. The sequencing input was peripheral blood. The gene calls are TRBV9 and TRBJ2-2; 11 bases match TRBD1. The source of this sequence is a woman aged 70-85 years with acute or convalescent COVID-19. CDR3: CASSVAGTGGESGELFF. In nucleotides, the CDR3 is TGTGCCAGCAGCGTAGCTGGGACAGGGGGTGAATCCGGGGAGCTGTTTTTT.